The rows below give T cell receptor beta chains drawn from one sample of a study of T cell changes during pregnancy in multiple sclerosis. Produced via immunoSEQ multiplex PCR; TCRdb's table is partial and in-frame only. The repertoire holds 25,000 to 35,000 clones, roughly 90% seen once, with around 0.4% in the top ten. The sample consisted of CD4+ T cells from peripheral blood mononuclear cells, taken in the second trimester of pregnancy. All receptors come from a female donor in good health, enrolled as a control in a pregnancy study. The CDR3 runs from the conserved cysteine through the conserved F or W. The order of the fields is V gene, clone size, CDR3 protein. Rows give clone size only sometimes, using once, few, many, or a class for an expanded clone.

TRBV6-5 | - | CASSYTTLAGGVTQYF
TRBV19 | - | CASSQSSQGRAEKLFF
TRBV7-9 | - | CASSSQTGGADTQYF
TRBV9 | once | CASSVEVFWGQGTEAFF
TRBV7-8 | - | CASSLGGLSYNEQFF
TRBV2 | few | CASSALAAINEQFF
TRBV9 | few | CASSVGQLLSYNEQFF
TRBV18 | - | CASSRSLGQSRTEAFF
TRBV9 | - | CASSSGLWDTDTQYF
TRBV2 | - | CASDSSGGNEKLFF
TRBV6-4 | - | CASSLGTAGNNEQFF
TRBV27 | once | CASRSGVNSPLHF
TRBV25-1 | - | CASSPGQGTYEQYF
TRBV30 | - | CAWKVASGGPGTQYF
TRBV5-4 | - | CASSLWAGVGNTEAFF
TRBV27 | - | CASSLSRLAGIFYEQYF
TRBV5-5 | - | CASSSELLQQYF
TRBV10-3 | - | CAISDPARNTEAFF
TRBV7-9 | - | CASSLGFGQGNSPLHF
TRBV5-4 | - | CASSLRGRGPEAFF
TRBV4-3 | - | CASSQGTSGLASTDTQYF
TRBV30 | - | CAWSAVTGYGYTF
TRBV19 | - | CASGGTGGMNTEAFF
TRBV10-3 | - | CATKQDTKAFF
TRBV5-1 | - | CASSAGQETQYF
TRBV15 | - | CATSRDRGSDAFF
TRBV2 | - | CASSARGGQDGYTF
TRBV2 | - | CASSDSGYTEAFF
TRBV29-1 | - | CSVDWGVGTGGEGYNSPLHF
TRBV20-1 | - | CSGRFRETQYF
TRBV27 | - | CASSLLGGNSVYEQYF
TRBV30 | few | CAWNRGSTEAFF
TRBV7-2 | - | CASSPTSAEQYF
TRBV29-1 | - | CSVDPSGRAKYF
TRBV27 | - | CASSLRSAGNQPQHF
TRBV5-1 | - | CASSLIVSSTYEQYF
TRBV12-5 | - | CASGSYPSGPTEAFF
TRBV5-4 | - | CASSLDRGPNQPQHF
TRBV7-8 | - | CASSSQGQGVRGYTF
TRBV30 | - | CAWSVLGTGGATFF
TRBV6-6 | few | CASSYGDQVRNEQFF
TRBV19 | - | CASSIRQGDGYTF
TRBV7-2 | - | CASHGGPNTGELFF
TRBV27 | - | CASRRGQWNEKLFF
TRBV27 | - | CASSPRTSGGGYEQYF
TRBV28 | - | CASSLQSEAFF
TRBV5-4 | - | CASSLFGQASGNTIYF
TRBV30 | - | CAWSRVIQGEKLFF
TRBV4-3 | - | CASQAGGSGANVLTF
TRBV19 | - | CASSKRTRNNEQFF
TRBV5-5 | - | CASSSGSGTYEQYF
TRBV7-7 | - | CASSPRTGENTGELFF
TRBV28 | - | CASRKEGPSGANVLTF
TRBV6-5 | - | CASSWTSGGTDTQYF
TRBV14 | - | CASSLRASGNQETQYF
TRBV5-4 | - | CASSPATSGVTDTQYF
TRBV6-5 | - | CASSYSAVTNYGYTF